This T cell receptor (beta chain) was recorded in a study of blood T cell repertoires in COVID-19. Study at large: In each case, the material was cDNA or gDNA derived from T cells, B-cell-depleted T cells, or PBMCs.

Measured with immunoSEQ multiplex PCR; TCRdb has only the in-frame clones, and not every one. The table lists about 210,000 clones, approximately 85% of them singletons, with 7.6% in the top ten. The germline V gene has CDR1 SGHAT and CDR2 FQNNGV. V was pared by 5 bases and J by 3 bases, with 7 bases of the junction left unmatched. This CDR3 has 15 residues. The receptor comes from a woman in her forties or fifties with active or convalescent COVID-19. The sample taken for sequencing was peripheral blood. The J gene is TRBJ1-1, the V gene TRBV11-2; 9 bases fit TRBD1. This CDR3 reads CASSPRDRADTEAFF. DNA of the CDR3: TGTGCCAGCAGCCCGCGGGACAGGGCAGACACTGAAGCTTTCTTT. The entire variable domain, with the rest obtained from reference TRBV11-2 and TRBJ1-1, is as follows: EAGVAQSPRYKIIEKRQSVAFWCNPISGHATLYWYQQILGQGPKLLIQFQNNGVVDDSQLPKDRFSAERLKGVDSTLKIQPAKLEDSAVYLCASSPRDRADTEAFFGQGTRLTVV.